A selection of T cell receptor beta chains follows, all from one sample in a study of blood T cell repertoires in COVID-19. Libraries were prepared by immunoSEQ multiplex PCR; TCRdb keeps only in-frame clonotypes and omits some of them. The sample has 180,000 or so clones; around 83% are singletons. Sequenced sample: PBMCs or T cells enriched from blood (not recorded which). These receptors were taken from a man aged 35 to 55 who had recovered from COVID-19. Each CDR3 is given with its conserved first and last residue. A D gene is named only where the DNA matches it firmly. Expanded clones are given a class, and other clones once, few, many or no size at all.

V gene	D gene	J gene	clone size	CDR3 protein	CDR3 DNA
TRBV5-1	-	TRBJ1-1	-	CASSPGHRRAMNTEAFF	TGCGCCAGCAGCCCCGGACACCGCAGAGCCATGAACACTGAAGCTTTCTTT
TRBV5-8	-	TRBJ2-1	-	CASKTLAGSYNEQFF	TGTGCCAGCAAAACTTTGGCGGGATCTTACAATGAGCAGTTCTTC
TRBV6-5	-	TRBJ1-3	-	CASGETGNTIYF	TGTGCCAGCGGGGAGACCGGAAACACCATATATTTT
TRBV5-1	-	TRBJ2-3	-	CASSLQRRNTDTQYF	TGCGCCAGCAGCTTGCAGCGGAGGAACACAGATACGCAGTATTTT
TRBV6-5	-	TRBJ1-6	-	CASSYRQGDSPLHF	TGTGCCAGCAGTTATAGGCAGGGTGATTCACCCCTCCACTTT
TRBV6-5	-	TRBJ1-1	-	CASNFPGASTEAFF	TGTGCCAGCAACTTTCCTGGGGCTTCCACTGAAGCTTTCTTT
TRBV6-5	-	TRBJ2-7	few	CASSTQGGPSYEQYF	TGTGCCAGCAGCACTCAGGGGGGTCCGTCCTACGAGCAGTACTTC
TRBV3-1/TRBV3-2	-	TRBJ1-5	-	CASSLGHSNQPQHF	TGTGCCAGCAGCCTGGGACACAGCAATCAGCCCCAGCATTTT
TRBV27	-	TRBJ1-5	-	CASSFGTNSNQPQHF	TGTGCCAGCAGTTTTGGGACAAACAGCAATCAGCCCCAGCATTTT
TRBV25-1	-	TRBJ1-1	-	CASSEYNRDTEAFF	TGTGCCAGCAGTGAATATAACAGGGACACTGAAGCTTTCTTT
TRBV10-2	TRBD1	TRBJ1-1	-	CASSDRGTGNTEAFF	TGCGCCAGCAGTGATCGTGGGACAGGGAACACTGAAGCTTTCTTT
TRBV7-2	TRBD2	TRBJ2-1	once	CASSFLAGGPNEQFF	TGTGCCAGCAGCTTTCTAGCGGGAGGGCCAAATGAGCAGTTCTTC
TRBV18	TRBD2	TRBJ2-1	-	CASSPGGGSSYNEQFF	TGTGCCAGCTCACCTGGGGGGGGAAGCTCCTACAATGAGCAGTTCTTC
TRBV30	-	TRBJ1-2	-	CAWSGDRSNYGYTF	TGTGCCTGGAGTGGAGACAGGTCGAACTATGGCTACACCTTC
TRBV4-1	-	TRBJ2-1	-	CASSQVSSDEQFF	TGCGCCAGCAGCCAAGTATCTTCGGATGAGCAGTTCTTC
TRBV11-3	TRBD1	TRBJ2-7	once	CASSPHLRTGNSYEQYF	TGTGCCAGCAGCCCCCACCTTAGGACAGGGAACTCCTACGAGCAGTACTTC
TRBV28	TRBD2	TRBJ2-7	-	CATQGASGDYEQYF	TGTGCCACCCAAGGGGCTAGCGGGGATTACGAGCAGTACTTC
TRBV19	-	TRBJ2-4	-	CASSISAGENIQYF	TGTGCCAGTAGTATCTCGGCAGGGGAAAACATTCAGTACTTC
TRBV5-6	-	TRBJ1-5	once	CASSLGRGVVHF	TGTGCCAGCAGCTTGGGGCGGGGAGTGGTGCATTTT
TRBV5-1	TRBD2	TRBJ2-1	-	CASSWTSGRSGNEQFF	TGCGCCAGCAGCTGGACTAGCGGGAGGTCCGGCAATGAGCAGTTCTTC
TRBV28	TRBD2	TRBJ2-3	-	CASKLAGPEGTDTQYF	TGTGCCAGCAAACTAGCGGGACCGGAAGGGACAGATACGCAGTATTTT
TRBV5-6	TRBD1	TRBJ2-7	-	CASRPGQSIYEQYF	TGTGCCAGCAGGCCGGGACAGAGCATCTACGAGCAGTACTTC
TRBV5-1	TRBD1	TRBJ1-2	-	CASSSRGQGLGGYTF	TGCGCCAGCAGCTCGAGAGGACAGGGGCTGGGAGGCTACACCTTC
TRBV28	-	TRBJ2-2	-	CASSLWDTKNTGELFF	TGTGCCAGCAGTTTATGGGACACAAAGAACACCGGGGAGCTGTTTTTT
TRBV5-1	TRBD1	TRBJ1-1	-	CASSLGGTGGRTEAFF	TGCGCCAGCAGCTTGGGTGGGACAGGGGGGCGGACTGAAGCTTTCTTT
TRBV6-5	-	TRBJ1-2	-	CASSYRGAVGYTF	TGTGCCAGCAGTTATCGGGGGGCTGTCGGCTACACCTTC
TRBV27	-	TRBJ1-5	-	CASSRGGAGQPQHF	TGTGCCAGCAGCCGGGGGGGGGCCGGTCAGCCCCAGCATTTT
TRBV6-5	-	TRBJ1-1	few	CASSPTGRNTEAFF	TGTGCCAGCAGTCCTACAGGGAGGAACACTGAAGCTTTCTTT
TRBV18	-	TRBJ1-2	-	CASSPPSGVGGYTF	TGTGCCAGCTCACCACCATCAGGGGTGGGTGGCTACACCTTC
TRBV11-1	-	TRBJ1-6	-	CASSAERGSPLHF	TGTGCCAGCAGCGCCGAGCGGGGATCACCCCTCCACTTT
TRBV27	TRBD2	TRBJ2-3	-	CASSFGRRTDTQYF	TGTGCCAGCAGTTTCGGGAGGAGGACAGATACGCAGTATTTT
TRBV24-1	-	TRBJ2-1	-	CATSLAGFGNEQFF	TGTGCCACCAGTCTTGCGGGGTTCGGTAATGAGCAGTTCTTC
TRBV5-1	-	TRBJ2-7	-	CASGSGHSSYEQYF	TGCGCCAGCGGCTCGGGACACAGCTCCTACGAGCAGTACTTC
TRBV13	-	TRBJ1-2	-	CASSPQTGSNYGYTF	TGTGCCAGCAGCCCCCAGACAGGTTCTAACTATGGCTACACCTTC
TRBV29-1	-	TRBJ2-4	-	CSAFTGNRNIQYF	TGCAGCGCCTTTACAGGGAATAGAAACATTCAGTACTTC
TRBV13	TRBD1	TRBJ1-2	-	CASSYQTGTNYGYTF	TGTGCCAGCAGCTACCAGACAGGGACAAACTATGGCTACACCTTC
TRBV7-3	-	TRBJ1-1	-	CASSLGTGPNTEAFF	TGTGCCAGCAGCTTAGGCACAGGGCCGAACACTGAAGCTTTCTTT
TRBV28	TRBD1	TRBJ2-1	-	CASSSTSGTGINEQFF	TGTGCCAGCAGTTCAACCTCAGGGACAGGGATCAATGAGCAGTTCTTC
TRBV18	-	TRBJ1-1	-	CASSPAAGEWSEAFF	TGTGCCAGCTCACCCGCGGCGGGGGAGTGGTCTGAAGCTTTCTTT
TRBV18	TRBD1	TRBJ2-2	-	CASSPGQATGELFF	TGTGCCAGCTCACCGGGACAGGCCACCGGGGAGCTGTTTTTT
TRBV7-8	-	TRBJ2-7	-	CASSLASQNYEQYF	TGTGCCAGCAGCTTAGCGTCACAGAACTACGAGCAGTACTTC
TRBV3-1/TRBV3-2	TRBD2	TRBJ2-1	once	CASSQARAGDNEQFF	TGTGCCAGCAGCCAAGCGCGGGCGGGAGACAATGAGCAGTTCTTC
TRBV6-5	-	TRBJ1-3	-	CASTISRSSGNTIYF	TGTGCCAGCACTATTAGCAGATCCTCTGGAAACACCATATATTTT
TRBV28	-	TRBJ1-5	-	CASSLSAGYNQPQHF	TGTGCCAGCAGTTTATCCGCCGGGTACAATCAGCCCCAGCATTTT
TRBV27	TRBD2	TRBJ2-7	-	CASSSGSYEQYF	TGTGCCAGCAGTAGCGGGAGTTACGAGCAGTACTTC
TRBV5-5	-	TRBJ1-2	-	CASSPQTRGYTF	TGTGCCAGCAGCCCTCAGACACGTGGCTACACCTTC
TRBV7-9	-	TRBJ2-7	-	CASSLDRQGTAYEQYF	TGTGCCAGCAGCTTAGATCGTCAGGGGACGGCCTACGAGCAGTACTTC
TRBV9	-	TRBJ2-2	few	CASSLDTGASRELFF	TGTGCCAGCAGCCTTGATACGGGAGCAAGCAGGGAGCTGTTTTTT
TRBV28	-	TRBJ2-5	-	CASRQGGEETQYF	TGTGCCAGCAGACAGGGTGGGGAAGAGACCCAGTACTTC
TRBV15	TRBD1	TRBJ2-3	-	CATSRATGQGAGTQYF	TGTGCCACCAGCAGAGCGACGGGACAGGGGGCAGGTACGCAGTATTTT
TRBV11-2	TRBD2	TRBJ2-1	-	CASSRTSGYNEQFF	TGTGCCAGCAGCCGGACTAGCGGATACAATGAGCAGTTCTTC
TRBV5-1	TRBD2	TRBJ2-1	-	CASCHGLAGDNEQFF	TGCGCCAGCTGTCATGGACTAGCGGGGGACAATGAGCAGTTCTTC
TRBV10-1	-	TRBJ2-3	-	CASGLGGEADTQYF	TGCGCCAGCGGCCTCGGAGGGGAAGCAGATACGCAGTATTTT
TRBV11-2	-	TRBJ1-2	-	CASSLSGYGYTF	TGTGCCAGCAGCTTGTCGGGGTATGGCTACACCTTC
TRBV21-1	-	TRBJ1-5	-	CASSTGSTAGGINQPQHF	TGTGCCAGCAGCACCGGGAGTACGGCAGGGGGCATCAATCAGCCCCAGCATTTT
TRBV10-1	TRBD1	TRBJ2-7	-	CASSVGTGAYEQYF	TGCGCCAGCAGTGTAGGGACAGGGGCCTACGAGCAGTACTTC